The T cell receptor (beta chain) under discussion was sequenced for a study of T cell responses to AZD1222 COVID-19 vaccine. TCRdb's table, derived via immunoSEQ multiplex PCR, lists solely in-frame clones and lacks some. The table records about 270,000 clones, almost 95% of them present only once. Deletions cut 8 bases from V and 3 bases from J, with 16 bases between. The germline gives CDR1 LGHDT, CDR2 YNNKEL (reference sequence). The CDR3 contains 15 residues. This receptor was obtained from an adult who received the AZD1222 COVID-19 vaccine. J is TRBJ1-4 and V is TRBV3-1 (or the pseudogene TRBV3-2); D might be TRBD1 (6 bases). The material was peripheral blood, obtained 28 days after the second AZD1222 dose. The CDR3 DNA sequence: TGTGCCAGCCCCCCCATAGGGGGACCTAATGAAAAACTGTTTTTT. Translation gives CASPPIGGPNEKLFF.